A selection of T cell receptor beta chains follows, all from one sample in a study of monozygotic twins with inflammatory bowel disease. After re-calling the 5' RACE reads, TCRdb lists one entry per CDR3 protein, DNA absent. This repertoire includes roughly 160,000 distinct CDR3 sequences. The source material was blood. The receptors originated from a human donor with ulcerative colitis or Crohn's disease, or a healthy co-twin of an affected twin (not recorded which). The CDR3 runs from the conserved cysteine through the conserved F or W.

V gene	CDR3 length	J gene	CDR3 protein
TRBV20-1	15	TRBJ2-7	CSAGSPTGATNEQYF
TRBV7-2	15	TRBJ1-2	CASNPVVQGGDGYTF
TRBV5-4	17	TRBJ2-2	CASSARLGTGNPGELFF
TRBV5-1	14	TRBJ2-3	CASSLAQGTDTQYF
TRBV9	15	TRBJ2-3	CASSVLAARTDTQYF
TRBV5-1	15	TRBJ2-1	CASNAAGQGWNEQFF
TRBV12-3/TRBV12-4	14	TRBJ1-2	CASLPRRGPYGYTF
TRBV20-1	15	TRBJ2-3	CSASPLAPSTDTQYF
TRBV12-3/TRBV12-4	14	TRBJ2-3	CASSLKYTTDTQYF
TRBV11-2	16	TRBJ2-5	CASSFGTSGGTETQYF
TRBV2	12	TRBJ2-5	CASSGLAGAPYF
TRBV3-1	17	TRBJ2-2	CASSQVASGGAGGELFF
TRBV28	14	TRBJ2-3	CASRTPDTPTMWDF
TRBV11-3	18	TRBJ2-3	CASSLGGGLTTSTDTQYF
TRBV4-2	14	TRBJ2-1	CASSQDLTYNEQFF
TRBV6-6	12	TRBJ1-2	CACRRGLDGYTF
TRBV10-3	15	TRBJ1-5	CAISEFQGLDQPQHF
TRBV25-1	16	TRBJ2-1	CASSEWTLAGGFKQFF
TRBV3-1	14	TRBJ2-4	CASSQDEGWNIQYF
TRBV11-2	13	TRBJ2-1	CASSLDRLNEQFF
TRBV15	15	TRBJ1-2	CATSGRQGRNYGYTF
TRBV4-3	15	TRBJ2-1	CASSQDLGVYNEQFF
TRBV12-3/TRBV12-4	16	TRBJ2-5	CASSFSSGTGGDSQYF
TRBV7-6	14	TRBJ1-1	CASSLGSGDTEAFF
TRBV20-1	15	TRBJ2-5	CSARDPAGEGETQYF
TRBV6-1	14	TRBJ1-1	CASAQFLVSTEAFF
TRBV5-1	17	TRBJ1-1	CASSIKISGTVNTEAFF
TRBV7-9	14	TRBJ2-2	CASSFARDTGELFF
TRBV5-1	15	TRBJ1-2	CASSLTSNYNYGYTF
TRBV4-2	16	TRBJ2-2	CASSHPQGQGTGELFF
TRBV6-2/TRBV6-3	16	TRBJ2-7	CASSYDRAEAGYEQYF
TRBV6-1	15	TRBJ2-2	CASRGLAGDTGELFF
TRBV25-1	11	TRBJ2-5	CASSGQETQYF